The clone carrying this T cell receptor (beta chain) came up a few times. Its cognate antigen is unknown. This sample was included in a study of response to subunit inactivated influenza vaccine. TCRdb reprocessed the RT-PCR reads with MiXCR, giving one entry per CDR3 protein. The data show about 500,000 distinct CDR3 sequences, 6.5% to 8% seen once. CDR3 size: 16 residues. Broader study findings: Authors suggested few new T cells are recruited by each seasonal influenza vaccination.

This specimen was PBMCs from blood, taken less than 30 months after vaccination. The TCR originated in a man aged 45 to 70 who received an inactivated influenza vaccine. This chain joins TRBV21-1 and TRBJ2-3; the listed D gene, TRBD2, was not tested against the DNA. TRBV21-1 is flagged as a pseudogene. The CDR3 DNA sequence: TGTGCCAGCAGCAAAATAGGGACTAGCGGCACAGATACGCAGTATTTT. Translation gives CASSKIGTSGTDTQYF.